A selection of T cell receptor beta chains follows, all from one sample in a study of memory CD4+ T cells and cytomegalovirus serostatus. TCRdb's copy holds only in-frame clones and misses some; the assay was immunoSEQ multiplex PCR. The table has tens of thousands of clones, 60% to 85% seen once. Sequenced input: memory CD4+ T cells from blood. These receptors came from an adult in good health and CMV-seropositive. The CDR3 runs from the conserved cysteine through the conserved F or W. The D gene is left open where the match is weak. Clone size is stated in some rows and not others, as once, few, many or a class when expanded.

>TRBV6-1|-|-|TRBJ1-2
TGTGCCAGCAGTGAAGCCCTCATGACTCGGTATGGCTACACCTTC
CASSEALMTRYGYTF
>TRBV4-2|TRBD2|-|TRBJ2-7
TGTGCCAGCAGCCAAGATTTGGGTGGACTAGCGGGCGAGCAGTACTTC
CASSQDLGGLAGEQYF
>TRBV9|TRBD1|few|TRBJ1-2
TGTGCCAGCAGCCCACGGACAGGCCCTAGTATTACTGGCTACACCTTC
CASSPRTGPSITGYTF
>TRBV2|TRBD1|-|TRBJ1-4
TGTGCCAGCAGGGGGAGGACAGGTTATAATGAAAAACTGTTTTTT
CASRGRTGYNEKLFF
>TRBV6-5|-|-|TRBJ1-2
TGTGCCAGCAGTTCCTTGGGAGGGGGCTACACCTTC
CASSSLGGGYTF
>TRBV19|-|-|TRBJ1-1
TGTGCCAGCCCGGGAAGATCGGATGAAGCTTTCTTT
CASPGRSDEAFF
>TRBV29-1|TRBD1|-|TRBJ1-1
TGCAGCATCATCAGACAGGGAGGAACTGAAGCTTTCTTT
CSIIRQGGTEAFF
>TRBV4-1|-|-|TRBJ2-2
TGCGCCAGCAGCCAAGCGAACATGGGCTTTCCCGGGGAGCTGTTTTTT
CASSQANMGFPGELFF
>TRBV7-9|TRBD1|-|TRBJ1-2
TGTGCCAGCAGGGCAGACAGGGGCTGGGGCGGCTACACCTTC
CASRADRGWGGYTF
>TRBV10-3|-|-|TRBJ2-1
TGTGCCATCAGTGCTCCTATAGCGAGTGAGCAGTTCTTC
CAISAPIASEQFF
>TRBV4-2|-|-|TRBJ1-3
TGTGCCAGCAGCCAAAATCTCCCCCAGAGCTCTGGAAACACCATATATTTT
CASSQNLPQSSGNTIYF
>TRBV28|TRBD1|-|TRBJ1-5
TGTGCCAGCAGTTCAGGGGGATATAGCAATCAGCCCCAGCATTTT
CASSSGGYSNQPQHF
>TRBV7-9|-|few|TRBJ2-1
TGTGCCAGCAGCTTAGCTCGGGGACCCAGGGTGTTCGGGAATGAGCAGTTCTTC
CASSLARGPRVFGNEQFF
>TRBV9|-|-|TRBJ2-5
TGTGCCAGCAGCGCCGGGGCCCAAGAGACCCAGTACTTC
CASSAGAQETQYF
>TRBV11-3|-|few|TRBJ2-2
TGTGCCAGCAGCACCCTGGGGGCAAGCAACGCCGGGGAGCTGTTTTTT
CASSTLGASNAGELFF
>TRBV28|-|-|TRBJ2-3
TGTGCCAGCAGTTTATCCGGGATCGGAGGCCATGGCACAGATACGCAGTATTTT
CASSLSGIGGHGTDTQYF
>TRBV28|TRBD2|-|TRBJ2-1
TGTGCCAGCAGAACACTAGCGGGGTCTAACAATGAGCAGTTCTTC
CASRTLAGSNNEQFF
>TRBV5-4|-|-|TRBJ1-2
TGTGCCAGCAGCTTGGCTGGACGGCAGGGCTACACCTTC
CASSLAGRQGYTF
>TRBV28|-|few|TRBJ1-2
TGTGCCAGCAGGGTCCCACAGGGTTATGGCTACACCTTC
CASRVPQGYGYTF
>TRBV20-1|-|few|TRBJ1-2
TGCAGTGCTAGACATAACTATGGCTACACCTTC
CSARHNYGYTF
>TRBV2|TRBD1|-|TRBJ1-4
TGTGCCAGCAGGGCGACAGGGACGGACGGAAAACTGTTTTTT
CASRATGTDGKLFF
>TRBV25-1|-|-|TRBJ1-2
TGTGCCAGCAGTGAATGGGGGGATGGCTACACCTTC
CASSEWGDGYTF
>TRBV5-1|-|-|TRBJ1-2
TGCGCCAGCAGCTTGGGAGGGATGGTTGATGGCTACACCTTC
CASSLGGMVDGYTF
>TRBV7-3|-|few|TRBJ2-2
TGTGCCAGCAGCCCTAGCGTTCCCGAGGGGGAGCTGTTTTTT
CASSPSVPEGELFF
>TRBV7-2|TRBD1|few|TRBJ2-3
TGTGCCAGCAGCTTAGTGGGACAGAGCAACACAGATACGCAGTATTTT
CASSLVGQSNTDTQYF
>TRBV15|-|-|TRBJ2-7
TGTGCCACCAGCAGAGATCGGCCCTACGAGCAGTACTTC
CATSRDRPYEQYF
>TRBV6-1|-|-|TRBJ1-5
TGTGCCAGCAGGCAGGGTAATCAGCCCCAGCATTTT
CASRQGNQPQHF
>TRBV11-3|TRBD1|-|TRBJ2-5
TGTGCCAGCAGCGAGACAGGGCCTTTTGAGACCCAGTACTTC
CASSETGPFETQYF
>TRBV7-7|TRBD1|once|TRBJ1-1
TGTGCCAGCAGCCGCGGACAGGGAGACACTGAAGCTTTCTTT
CASSRGQGDTEAFF
>TRBV7-3|-|-|TRBJ2-7
TGTGCCAGCAGCTTAACATCAGGGACCTACGAGCAGTACTTC
CASSLTSGTYEQYF
>TRBV7-9|-|few|TRBJ1-1
TGTGCCAGCAGCTTCAGACTGAACACTGAAGCTTTCTTT
CASSFRLNTEAFF
>TRBV7-8|TRBD2|-|TRBJ2-5
TGTGCCAGCAGCTTATTGGCGGGAGCATCAGGAAAGACCCAGTACTTC
CASSLLAGASGKTQYF
>TRBV9|-|-|TRBJ1-6
TGTGCCAGCAGCGTAGACGACAGACCCTATAATTCACCCCTCCACTTT
CASSVDDRPYNSPLHF
>TRBV4-3|-|-|TRBJ2-5
TGCGCCAGCAGCCAAGATTGGCAGGGTCATCGGCTTGAGACCCAGTACTTC
CASSQDWQGHRLETQYF
>TRBV7-8|TRBD1|few|TRBJ1-2
TGTGCCAGCAGCGAGATACAGGGGTCAAAGTATGGCTACACCTTC
CASSEIQGSKYGYTF
>TRBV28|-|-|TRBJ2-4
TGTGCCAGCAGTGTGGACGGCATTCAGTACTTC
CASSVDGIQYF
>TRBV7-3|-|-|TRBJ2-1
TGTGCCAGCAGCTCCGGGTACAATGAGCAGTTCTTC
CASSSGYNEQFF
>TRBV4-2|TRBD2|-|TRBJ2-1
TGTGCCAGCAGCCAGTTACTAGCGGACTCCTACAATGAGCAGTTCTTC
CASSQLLADSYNEQFF
>TRBV29-1|TRBD1|-|TRBJ2-5
TGCAGCGTTCAAGGGCGACAGGGGGAAGAGACCCAGTACTTC
CSVQGRQGEETQYF
>TRBV28|-|few|TRBJ1-6
TGTGCCAGCAGTTTATGGAGGATGTGGCCAGCTAATTCACCCCTCCACTTT
CASSLWRMWPANSPLHF
>TRBV2|-|-|TRBJ1-1
TGTGCCAGCAGCAAGGGACTGCTCCTTGAAGCTTTCTTT
CASSKGLLLEAFF
>TRBV7-3|TRBD1|-|TRBJ1-6
TGTGCCAGCAGCCTAACAGGGGGCGAATCACCCCTCCACTTT
CASSLTGGESPLHF
>TRBV28|TRBD1|-|TRBJ1-4
TGTGCCAGCAGTTTAGAGGGGGGGACAGCAAATGAAAAACTGTTTTTT
CASSLEGGTANEKLFF
>TRBV27|-|-|TRBJ2-5
TGTGCCAGCATGCGAATGTGGGGGCAGGATCGGGAGACCCAGTACTTC
CASMRMWGQDRETQYF